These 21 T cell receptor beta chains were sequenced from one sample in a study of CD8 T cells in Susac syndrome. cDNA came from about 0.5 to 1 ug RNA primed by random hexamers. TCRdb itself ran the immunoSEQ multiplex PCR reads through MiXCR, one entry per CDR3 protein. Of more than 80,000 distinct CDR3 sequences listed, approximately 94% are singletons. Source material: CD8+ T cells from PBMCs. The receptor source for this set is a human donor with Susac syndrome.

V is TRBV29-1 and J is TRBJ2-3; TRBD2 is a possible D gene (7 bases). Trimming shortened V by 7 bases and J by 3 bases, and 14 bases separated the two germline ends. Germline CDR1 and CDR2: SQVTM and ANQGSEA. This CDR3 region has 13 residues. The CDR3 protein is CSGLGGVTDTQYF. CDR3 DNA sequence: TGCAGCGGTCTAGGGGGGGTAACAGATACGCAGTATTTT.

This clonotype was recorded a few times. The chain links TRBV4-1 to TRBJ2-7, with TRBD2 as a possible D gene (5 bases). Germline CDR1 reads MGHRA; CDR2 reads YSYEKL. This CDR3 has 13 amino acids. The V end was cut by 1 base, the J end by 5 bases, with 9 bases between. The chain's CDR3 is CASSQVWENEQYF. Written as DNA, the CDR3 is TGCGCCAGCAGCCAAGTGTGGGAGAACGAGCAGTACTTC.

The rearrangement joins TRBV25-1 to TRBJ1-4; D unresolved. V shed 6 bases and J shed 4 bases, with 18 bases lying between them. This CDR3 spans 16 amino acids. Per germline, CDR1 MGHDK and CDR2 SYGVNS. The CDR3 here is CASRQVGGPNNEKLFF. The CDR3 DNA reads TGTGCCAGCAGGCAGGTAGGAGGGCCGAATAATGAAAAACTGTTTTTT. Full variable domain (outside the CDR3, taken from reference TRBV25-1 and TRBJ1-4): EADIYQTPRYLVIGTGKKITLECSQTMGHDKMYWYQQDPGMELHLIHYSYGVNSTEKGDLSSESTVSRIRTEHFPLTLESARPSHTSQYLCASRQVGGPNNEKLFFGSGTQLSVL.

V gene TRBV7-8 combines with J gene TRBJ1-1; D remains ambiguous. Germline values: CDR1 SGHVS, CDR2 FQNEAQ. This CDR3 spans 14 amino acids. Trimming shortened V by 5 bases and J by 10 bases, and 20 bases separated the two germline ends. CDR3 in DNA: TGTGCCAGCAGCCCCGGCAGGTCCCATAATGGAGCTTTCTTT. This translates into CASSPGRSHNGAFF.

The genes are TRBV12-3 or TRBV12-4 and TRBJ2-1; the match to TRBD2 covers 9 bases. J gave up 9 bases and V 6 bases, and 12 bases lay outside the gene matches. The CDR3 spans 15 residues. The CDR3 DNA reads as TGTGCCAGCAGGACGCGGGGGGGCTATCGGGCTGAGCAGTTCTTC. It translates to CASRTRGGYRAEQFF.

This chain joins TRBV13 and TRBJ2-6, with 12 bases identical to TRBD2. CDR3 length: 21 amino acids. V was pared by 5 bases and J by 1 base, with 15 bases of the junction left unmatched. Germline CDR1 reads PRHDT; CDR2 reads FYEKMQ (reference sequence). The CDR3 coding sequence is TGTGCCAGCAGCGCCCACCTCGGACTAGCGGGGATATCATCTGGGGCCAACGTCCTGACTTTC. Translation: CASSAHLGLAGISSGANVLTF.

Here the CDR3 reads CSVRGGDSYEQYF. CDR3 DNA: TGCAGCGTCCGTGGGGGGGATTCCTACGAGCAGTACTTC. J is TRBJ2-7 and V is TRBV29-1; 7 nucleotides line up with TRBD2. Germline values: CDR1 SQVTM, CDR2 ANQGSEA. This CDR3 has 13 amino acids. Germline trimming cut 6 bases from V and 1 base from J; bases unmatched to any gene: 6.

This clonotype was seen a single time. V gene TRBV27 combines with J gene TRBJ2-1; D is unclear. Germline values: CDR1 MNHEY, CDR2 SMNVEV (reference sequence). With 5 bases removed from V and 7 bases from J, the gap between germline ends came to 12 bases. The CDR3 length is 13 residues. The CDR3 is CASSQEGGNEQFF. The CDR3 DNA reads TGTGCCAGCAGTCAAGAAGGTGGGAATGAGCAGTTCTTC.

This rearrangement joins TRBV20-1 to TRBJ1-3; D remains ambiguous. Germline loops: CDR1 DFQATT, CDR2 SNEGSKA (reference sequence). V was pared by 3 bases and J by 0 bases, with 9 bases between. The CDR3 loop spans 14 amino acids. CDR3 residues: CSARLGSSGNTIYF. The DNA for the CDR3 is TGCAGTGCTAGGTTGGGCAGCTCTGGAAACACCATATATTTT.

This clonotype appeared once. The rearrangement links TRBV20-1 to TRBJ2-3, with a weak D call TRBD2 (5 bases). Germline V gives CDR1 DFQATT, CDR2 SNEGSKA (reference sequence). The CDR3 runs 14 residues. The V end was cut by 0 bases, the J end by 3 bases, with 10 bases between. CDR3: CSARDLAGTDTQYF. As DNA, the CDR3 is TGCAGTGCTAGAGATTTGGCGGGTACAGATACGCAGTATTTT.

CDR3 protein: CASSPYEGPTDTQYF. Written as DNA, the CDR3 is TGCGCCAGCAGCCCCTATGAGGGCCCCACAGATACGCAGTATTTT. The V gene is TRBV5-1, the J gene TRBJ2-3; perhaps TRBD2 as D (5 bases). V was trimmed by 4 bases and J by 2 bases, leaving 14 bases between them. This CDR3 has 15 residues. Germline CDR1 and CDR2: SGHRS and YFSETQ.

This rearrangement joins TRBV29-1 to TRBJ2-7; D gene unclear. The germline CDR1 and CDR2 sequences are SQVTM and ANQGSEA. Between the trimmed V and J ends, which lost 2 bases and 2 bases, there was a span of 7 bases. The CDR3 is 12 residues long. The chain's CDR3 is CSVETAAYEQYF. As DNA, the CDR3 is TGCAGCGTTGAAACGGCGGCCTACGAGCAGTACTTC.

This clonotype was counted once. The CDR3 loop is CASSPQGGTTEAFF. The DNA of the CDR3 is TGTGCCAGCAGCCCCCAGGGAGGGACGACTGAAGCTTTCTTT. This chain links TRBV9 with TRBJ1-1, with D possibly TRBD1 on 5 matching bases. The CDR3 consists of 14 residues. Trimming took off 4 bases at V and 5 bases at J, with 15 bases between the two ends. Germline-derived CDR1 and CDR2 are SGDLS and YYNGEE.

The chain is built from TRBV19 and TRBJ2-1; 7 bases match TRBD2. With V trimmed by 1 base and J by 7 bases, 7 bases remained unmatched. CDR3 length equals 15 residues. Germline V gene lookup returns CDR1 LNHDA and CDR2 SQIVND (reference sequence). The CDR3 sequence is CASSIGSLAANEQFF. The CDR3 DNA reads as TGTGCCAGTAGTATAGGATCGCTAGCGGCAAATGAGCAGTTCTTC.

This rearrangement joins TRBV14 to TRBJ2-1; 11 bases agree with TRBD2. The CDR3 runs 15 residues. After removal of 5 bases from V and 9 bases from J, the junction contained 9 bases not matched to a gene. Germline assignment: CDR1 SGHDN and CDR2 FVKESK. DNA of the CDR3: TGTGCCAGCAGCACCGGGACTAGCGGTTCTCCTGAGCAGTTCTTC. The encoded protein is CASSTGTSGSPEQFF.

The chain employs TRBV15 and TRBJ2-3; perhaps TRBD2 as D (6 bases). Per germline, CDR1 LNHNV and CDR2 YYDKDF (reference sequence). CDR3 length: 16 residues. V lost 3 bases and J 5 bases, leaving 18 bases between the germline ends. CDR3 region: CATSSPLAVRVDTQYF. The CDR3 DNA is TGTGCCACCAGCAGTCCTTTAGCGGTACGAGTAGATACGCAGTATTTT.

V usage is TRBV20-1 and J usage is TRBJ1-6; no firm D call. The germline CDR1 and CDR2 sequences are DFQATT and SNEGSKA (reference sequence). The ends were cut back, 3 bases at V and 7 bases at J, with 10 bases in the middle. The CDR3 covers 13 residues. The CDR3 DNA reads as TGCAGTGCTAGTCGGGAAGGCAATTCACCCCTCCACTTT. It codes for CSASREGNSPLHF.

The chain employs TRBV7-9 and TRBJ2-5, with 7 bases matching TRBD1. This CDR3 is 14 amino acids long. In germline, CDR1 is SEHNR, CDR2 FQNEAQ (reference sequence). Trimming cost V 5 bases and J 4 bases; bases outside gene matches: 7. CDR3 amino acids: CASSPGTAPETQYF. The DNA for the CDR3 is TGTGCCAGCAGCCCCGGGACAGCTCCAGAGACCCAGTACTTC.

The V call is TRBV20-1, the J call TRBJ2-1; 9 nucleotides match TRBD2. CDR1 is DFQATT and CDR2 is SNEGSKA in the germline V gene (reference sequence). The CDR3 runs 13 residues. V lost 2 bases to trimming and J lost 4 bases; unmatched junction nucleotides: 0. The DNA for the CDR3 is TGCAGTGCTAGACTAGCGGGGTACAATGAGCAGTTCTTC. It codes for CSARLAGYNEQFF.

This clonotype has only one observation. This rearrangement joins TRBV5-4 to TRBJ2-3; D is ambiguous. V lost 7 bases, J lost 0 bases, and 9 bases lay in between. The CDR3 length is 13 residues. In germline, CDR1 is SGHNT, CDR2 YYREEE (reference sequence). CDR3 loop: CASAEYSTDTQYF. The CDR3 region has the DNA TGTGCCAGCGCAGAGTACAGCACAGATACGCAGTATTTT.

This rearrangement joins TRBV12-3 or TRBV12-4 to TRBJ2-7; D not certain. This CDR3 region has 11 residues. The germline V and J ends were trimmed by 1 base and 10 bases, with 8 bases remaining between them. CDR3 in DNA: TGTGCCAGCAGTTTAGATTCAGTCCAGTACTTC. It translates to CASSLDSVQYF.